This T cell receptor beta chain was captured by sequencing in a study of cytomegalovirus exposure and HLA in healthy donors. A word on this clone: A read error may account for a junction end that differs from germline. Other nucleotide sequences from this sample produce the same CDR3.

PCR was performed using 60 Vbeta and 13 Jbeta primers. The table came from immunoSEQ multiplex PCR; TCRdb's copy has only in-frame clones and leaves some out. The sample has roughly 93,000 clones; around 75% are singletons. The length of the CDR3 is 14 residues. Per germline, CDR1 MNHEY and CDR2 SMNVEV (reference sequence). Input material: PBMCs. The TCR originated in a man between 18 and 29 years old in good health and CMV-seropositive. J is TRBJ1-1 and V is TRBV27, with D perhaps TRBD1 (5 bases). CDR3 sequence (DNA): TGTGCCAGCAGTTTATCCAGGGTTTCCACTGAAGCCTTCTTT. Translation: CASSLSRVSTEAFF.